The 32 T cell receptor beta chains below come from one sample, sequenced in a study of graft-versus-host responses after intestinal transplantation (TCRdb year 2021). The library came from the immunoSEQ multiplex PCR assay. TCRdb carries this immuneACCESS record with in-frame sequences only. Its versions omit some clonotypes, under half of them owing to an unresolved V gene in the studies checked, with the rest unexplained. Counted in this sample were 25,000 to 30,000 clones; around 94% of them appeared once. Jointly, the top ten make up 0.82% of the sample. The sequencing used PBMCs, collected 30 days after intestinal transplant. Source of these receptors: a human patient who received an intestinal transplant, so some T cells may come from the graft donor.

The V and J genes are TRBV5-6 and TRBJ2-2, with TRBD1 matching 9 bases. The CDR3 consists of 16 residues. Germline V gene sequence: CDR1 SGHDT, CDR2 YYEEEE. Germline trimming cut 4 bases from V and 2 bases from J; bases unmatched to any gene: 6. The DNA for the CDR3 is TGTGCCAGCAGCGTGGGGACAGGGCCTAACACCGGGGAGCTGTTTTTT. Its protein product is CASSVGTGPNTGELFF.

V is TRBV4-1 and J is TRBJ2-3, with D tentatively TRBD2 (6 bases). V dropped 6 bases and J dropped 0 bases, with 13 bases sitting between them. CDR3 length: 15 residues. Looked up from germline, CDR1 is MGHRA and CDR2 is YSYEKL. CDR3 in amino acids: CASRLPGTSTDTQYF. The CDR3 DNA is TGCGCCAGCAGACTCCCCGGGACTAGCACAGATACGCAGTATTTT.

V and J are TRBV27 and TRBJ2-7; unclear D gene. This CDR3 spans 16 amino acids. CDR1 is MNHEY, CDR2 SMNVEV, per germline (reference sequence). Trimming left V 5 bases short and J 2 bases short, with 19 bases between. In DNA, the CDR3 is TGTGCCAGCAGTCCCTCCTCGGGTCGAACTACCTACGAGCAGTACTTC. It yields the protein CASSPSSGRTTYEQYF.

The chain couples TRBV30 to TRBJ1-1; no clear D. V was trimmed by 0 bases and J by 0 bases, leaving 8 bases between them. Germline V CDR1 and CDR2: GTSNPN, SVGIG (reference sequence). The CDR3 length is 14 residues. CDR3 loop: CAWSVLAVNTEAFF. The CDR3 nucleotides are TGTGCCTGGAGTGTACTGGCAGTGAACACTGAAGCTTTCTTT.

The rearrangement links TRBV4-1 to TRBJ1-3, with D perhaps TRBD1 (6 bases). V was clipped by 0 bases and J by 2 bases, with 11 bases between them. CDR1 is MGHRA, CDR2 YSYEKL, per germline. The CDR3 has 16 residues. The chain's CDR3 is CASSQDLPGAGNTIYF. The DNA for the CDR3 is TGCGCCAGCAGCCAAGATCTGCCAGGGGCTGGAAACACCATATATTTT.

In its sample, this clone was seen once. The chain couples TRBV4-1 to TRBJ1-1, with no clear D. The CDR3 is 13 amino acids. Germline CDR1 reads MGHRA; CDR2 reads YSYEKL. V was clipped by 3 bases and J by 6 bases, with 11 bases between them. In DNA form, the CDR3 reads TGCGCCAGCAGCCACAAAGGGCGGGCTGAAGCTTTCTTT. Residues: CASSHKGRAEAFF.

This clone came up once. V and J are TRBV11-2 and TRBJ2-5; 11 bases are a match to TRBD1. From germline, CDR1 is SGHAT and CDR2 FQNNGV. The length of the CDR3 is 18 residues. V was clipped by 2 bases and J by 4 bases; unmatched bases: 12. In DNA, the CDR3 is TGTGCCAGCAGCTTAAGACCCCCGGGACAGGGGGGACGAGAGACCCAGTACTTC. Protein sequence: CASSLRPPGQGGRETQYF.

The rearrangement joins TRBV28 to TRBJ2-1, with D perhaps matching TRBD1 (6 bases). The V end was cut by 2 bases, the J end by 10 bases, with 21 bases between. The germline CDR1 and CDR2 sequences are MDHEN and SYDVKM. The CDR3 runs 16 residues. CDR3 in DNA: TGTGCCAGCAGTTTAGGGGCGGCAGGGGTTACAGGGGAGCAGTTCTTC. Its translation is CASSLGAAGVTGEQFF. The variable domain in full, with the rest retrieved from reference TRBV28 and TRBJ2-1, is DVKVTQSSRYLVKRTGEKVFLECVQDMDHENMFWYRQDPGLGLRLIYFSYDVKMKEKGDIPEGYSVSREKKERFSLILESASTNQTSMYLCASSLGAAGVTGEQFFGPGTRLTVL.

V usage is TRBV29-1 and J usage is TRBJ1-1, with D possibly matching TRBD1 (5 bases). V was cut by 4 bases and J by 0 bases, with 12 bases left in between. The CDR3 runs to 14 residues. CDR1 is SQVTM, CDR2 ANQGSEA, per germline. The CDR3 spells CSVAGRTLNTEAFF. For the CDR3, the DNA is TGCAGCGTTGCGGGACGAACACTGAACACTGAAGCTTTCTTT.

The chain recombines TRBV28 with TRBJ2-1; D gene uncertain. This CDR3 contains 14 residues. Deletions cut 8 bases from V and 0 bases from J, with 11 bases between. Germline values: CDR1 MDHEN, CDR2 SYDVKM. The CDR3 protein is CASAHKGSYNEQFF. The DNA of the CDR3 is TGTGCCAGCGCGCATAAGGGCTCCTACAATGAGCAGTTCTTC.

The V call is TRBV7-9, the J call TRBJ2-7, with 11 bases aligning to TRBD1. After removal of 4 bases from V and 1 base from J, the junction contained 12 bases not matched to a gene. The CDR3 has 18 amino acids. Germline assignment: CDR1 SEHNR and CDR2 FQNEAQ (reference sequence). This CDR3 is CASSSSRDRGMVSYEQYF. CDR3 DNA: TGTGCCAGCAGCTCGTCCCGGGACAGGGGGATGGTGTCCTACGAGCAGTACTTC.

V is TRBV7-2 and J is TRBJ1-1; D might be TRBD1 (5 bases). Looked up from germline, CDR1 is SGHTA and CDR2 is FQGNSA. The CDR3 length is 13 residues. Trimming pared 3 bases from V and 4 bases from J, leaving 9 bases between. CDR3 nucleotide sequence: TGTGCCAGCAGCTTGCAGGGTCCCACTGAAGCTTTCTTT. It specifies CASSLQGPTEAFF.

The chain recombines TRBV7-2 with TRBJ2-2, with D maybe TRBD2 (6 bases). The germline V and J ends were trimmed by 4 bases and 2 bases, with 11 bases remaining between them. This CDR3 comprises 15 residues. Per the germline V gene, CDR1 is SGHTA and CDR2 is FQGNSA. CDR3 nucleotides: TGTGCCAGCAGCTCCATGGGGACTAACACCGGGGAGCTGTTTTTT. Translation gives CASSSMGTNTGELFF.

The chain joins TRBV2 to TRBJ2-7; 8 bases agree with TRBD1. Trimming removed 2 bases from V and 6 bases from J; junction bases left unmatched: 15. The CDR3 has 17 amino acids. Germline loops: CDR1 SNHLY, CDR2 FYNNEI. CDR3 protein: CASSEFSVGTGGPEQYF. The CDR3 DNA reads TGTGCCAGCAGTGAATTCTCTGTTGGGACAGGCGGTCCCGAGCAGTACTTC.

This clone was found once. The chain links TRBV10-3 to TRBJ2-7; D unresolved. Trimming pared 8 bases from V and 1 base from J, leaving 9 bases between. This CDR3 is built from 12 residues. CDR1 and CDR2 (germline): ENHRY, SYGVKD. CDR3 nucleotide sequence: TGTGCCATCGGGCCACCATCCTACGAGCAGTACTTC. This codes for CAIGPPSYEQYF.

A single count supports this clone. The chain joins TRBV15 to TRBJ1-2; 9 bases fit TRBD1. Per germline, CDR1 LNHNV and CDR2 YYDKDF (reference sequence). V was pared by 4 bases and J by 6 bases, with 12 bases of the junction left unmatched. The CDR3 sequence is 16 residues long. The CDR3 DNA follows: TGTGCCACCAGCACATCCCGGGACAGGGAATGGAATGGCTACACCTTC. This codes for CATSTSRDREWNGYTF.

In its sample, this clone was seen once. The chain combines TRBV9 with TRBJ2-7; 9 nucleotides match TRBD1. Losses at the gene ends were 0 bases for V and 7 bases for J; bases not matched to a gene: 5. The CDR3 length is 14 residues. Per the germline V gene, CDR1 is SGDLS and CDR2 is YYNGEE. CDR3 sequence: CASSVDGTGLEQYF. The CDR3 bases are TGTGCCAGCAGCGTAGACGGGACAGGGCTTGAGCAGTACTTC.

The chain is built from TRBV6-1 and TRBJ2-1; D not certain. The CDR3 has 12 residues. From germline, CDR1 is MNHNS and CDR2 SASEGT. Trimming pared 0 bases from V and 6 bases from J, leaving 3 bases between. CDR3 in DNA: TGTGCCAGCAGTGAAGCCTGCAATGAGCAGTTCTTC. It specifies CASSEACNEQFF.

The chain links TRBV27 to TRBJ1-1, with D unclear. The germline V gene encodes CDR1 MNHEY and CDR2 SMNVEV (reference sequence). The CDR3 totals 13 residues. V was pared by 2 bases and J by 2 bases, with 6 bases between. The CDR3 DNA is TGTGCCAGCAGTTTAATCAGTAACACTGAAGCTTTCTTT. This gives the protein CASSLISNTEAFF.

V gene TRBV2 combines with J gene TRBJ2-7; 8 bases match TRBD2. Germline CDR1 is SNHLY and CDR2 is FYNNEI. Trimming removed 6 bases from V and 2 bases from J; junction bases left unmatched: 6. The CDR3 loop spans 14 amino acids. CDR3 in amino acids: CASRLGLVTYEQYF. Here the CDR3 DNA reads TGTGCCAGCAGGTTGGGACTAGTCACCTACGAGCAGTACTTC.

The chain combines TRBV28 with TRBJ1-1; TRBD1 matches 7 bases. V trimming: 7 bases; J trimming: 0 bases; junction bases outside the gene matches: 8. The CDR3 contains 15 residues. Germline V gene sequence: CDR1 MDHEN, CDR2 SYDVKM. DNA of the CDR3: TGTGCCAGCATTCACAGGGGATCCCTGAACACTGAAGCTTTCTTT. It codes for CASIHRGSLNTEAFF.

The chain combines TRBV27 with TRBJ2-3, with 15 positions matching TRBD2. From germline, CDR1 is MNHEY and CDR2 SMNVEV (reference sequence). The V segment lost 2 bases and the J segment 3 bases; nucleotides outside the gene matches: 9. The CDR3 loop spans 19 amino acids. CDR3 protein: CASSLGLAGGPVGTDTQYF. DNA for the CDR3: TGTGCCAGCAGTTTAGGACTAGCGGGGGGGCCTGTGGGGACAGATACGCAGTATTTT.

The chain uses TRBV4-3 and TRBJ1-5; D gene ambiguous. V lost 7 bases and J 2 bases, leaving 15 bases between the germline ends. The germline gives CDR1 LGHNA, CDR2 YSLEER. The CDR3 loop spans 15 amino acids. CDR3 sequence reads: CASTQVEGGNQPQHF. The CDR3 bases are TGCGCCAGCACCCAGGTTGAGGGTGGCAATCAGCCCCAGCATTTT.

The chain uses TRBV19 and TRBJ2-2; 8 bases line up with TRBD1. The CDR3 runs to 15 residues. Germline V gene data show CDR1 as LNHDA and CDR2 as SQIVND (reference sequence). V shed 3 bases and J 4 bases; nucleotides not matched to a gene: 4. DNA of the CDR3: TGTGCCAGTAGTATGAGGGACAGGACCACCGGGGAGCTGTTTTTT. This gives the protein CASSMRDRTTGELFF.

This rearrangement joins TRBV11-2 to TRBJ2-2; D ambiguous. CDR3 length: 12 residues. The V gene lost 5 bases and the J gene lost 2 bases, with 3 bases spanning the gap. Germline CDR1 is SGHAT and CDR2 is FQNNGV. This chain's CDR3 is CASSLNTGELFF. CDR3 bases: TGTGCCAGCAGCCTAAACACCGGGGAGCTGTTTTTT.

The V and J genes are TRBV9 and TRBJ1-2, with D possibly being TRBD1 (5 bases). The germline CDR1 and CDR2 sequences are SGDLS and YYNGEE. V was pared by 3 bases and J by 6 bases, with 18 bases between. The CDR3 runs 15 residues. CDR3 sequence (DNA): TGTGCCAGCAGCGCAGGGCAAGTGAAGGGCCATGGCTACACCTTC. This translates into CASSAGQVKGHGYTF.

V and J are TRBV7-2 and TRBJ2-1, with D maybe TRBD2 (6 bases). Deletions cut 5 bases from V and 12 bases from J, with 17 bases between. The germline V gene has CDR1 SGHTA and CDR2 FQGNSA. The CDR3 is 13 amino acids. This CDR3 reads CASSGRLEIVQFF. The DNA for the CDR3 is TGTGCCAGCAGCGGACGACTAGAAATTGTGCAGTTCTTC.

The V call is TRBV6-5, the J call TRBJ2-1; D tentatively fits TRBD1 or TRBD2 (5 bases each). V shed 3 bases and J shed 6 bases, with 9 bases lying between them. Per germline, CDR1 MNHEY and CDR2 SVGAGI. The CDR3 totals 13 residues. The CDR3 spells CASSYGTPNEQFF. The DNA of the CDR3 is TGTGCCAGCAGTTATGGGACCCCCAATGAGCAGTTCTTC.

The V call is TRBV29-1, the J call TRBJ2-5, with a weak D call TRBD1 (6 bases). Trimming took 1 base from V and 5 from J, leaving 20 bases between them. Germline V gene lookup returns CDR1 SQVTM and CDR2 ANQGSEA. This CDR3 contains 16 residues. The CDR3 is CSVEARGRGMEETQYF. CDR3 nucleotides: TGCAGCGTTGAAGCTCGCGGCAGGGGAATGGAGGAGACCCAGTACTTC.

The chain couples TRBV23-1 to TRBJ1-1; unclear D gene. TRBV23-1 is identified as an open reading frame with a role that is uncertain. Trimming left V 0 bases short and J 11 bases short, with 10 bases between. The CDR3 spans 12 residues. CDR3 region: CASSQSMVAAFF. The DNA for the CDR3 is TGCGCCAGCAGTCAATCGATGGTGGCCGCTTTCTTT.

CDR3 DNA: TGTGCCACCAGCATAAAGGCGGGGACAGGGCCCCACGAGCAGTACTTC. This encodes CATSIKAGTGPHEQYF. V is TRBV15 and J is TRBJ2-7, with 9 bases aligning to TRBD1. This CDR3 comprises 16 residues. CDR1 LNHNV and CDR2 YYDKDF come from the germline V gene (reference sequence). With 4 bases clipped from V and 5 bases from J, the junction kept 12 bases outside the gene matches.

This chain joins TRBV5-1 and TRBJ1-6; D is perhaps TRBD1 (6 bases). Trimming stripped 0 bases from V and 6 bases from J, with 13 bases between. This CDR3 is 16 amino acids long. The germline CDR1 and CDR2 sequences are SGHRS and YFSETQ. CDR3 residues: CASSLVGGAPNSPLHF. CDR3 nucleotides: TGCGCCAGCAGCTTGGTTGGGGGGGCTCCTAATTCACCCCTCCACTTT.